This T cell receptor (beta chain) was captured in a study of T cells after yellow fever vaccination. TCRdb ran MiXCR on the 5' RACE reads and lists one entry per CDR3 protein. The sample lists over 300,000 distinct CDR3 sequences, roughly 6.8% occurring once. J was trimmed by 1 base and V by 4 bases; bases with no gene match: 5. The CDR3 extends over 15 amino acids. Germline V gene sequence: CDR1 SGHTA, CDR2 FQGTGA. The TCR sequence derives from a man aged 18 to 29 who received the YFV17D yellow fever vaccine. The V call is TRBV7-3, the J call TRBJ2-5; 8 positions match TRBD1. The sequenced sample was PBMCs, obtained 35 to 50 days after the first yellow fever vaccination. Written as DNA, the CDR3 is TGTGCCAGCAGCTCGAGACAGGGGCTCCAAGAGACCCAGTACTTC. It codes for CASSSRQGLQETQYF.